Listed here are 30 T cell receptor beta chains from one sample, sequenced in a study of blood T cells in healthy people across ages. A J-beta primer mix and a sample-barcoded 5' primer were used in a second PCR of about 7 to 12 cycles. TCRdb fed the 5' RACE reads into MiXCR, producing one record per CDR3 protein. The sample gives approximately 780,000 distinct CDR3 sequences, approximately 24% of which show up once; under 3% is in the top ten. These data also featured in a second study, about T cells of mothers and their children.

What was sequenced was blood. The receptors stem from a boy aged 5-17 years in good health.

The chain is built from TRBV20-1 and TRBJ2-5; D is perhaps TRBD1 (5 bases). The CDR3 runs to 15 residues. Germline values: CDR1 DFQATT, CDR2 SNEGSKA (reference sequence). V lost 6 bases, J lost 3 bases, and 20 bases lay in between. CDR3 DNA: TGCAGTGCAACTGACCCGCGGCAGGGTGAAGAGACCCAGTACTTC. Translating gives CSATDPRQGEETQYF.

With regard to this clonotype: The junction departs from the called germline gene at one end, perhaps through a read error. In nucleotides, the CDR3 is TGTGCCAGCAGTTACTCAACTAGCAGAGATACGCAGTATTTT. Residues: CASSYSTSRDTQYF. The V gene is TRBV6-6, the J gene TRBJ2-3; tentatively, D is TRBD2 (6 bases). The CDR3 has 14 amino acids. Germline V gives CDR1 MNHNY, CDR2 SVGAGI (reference sequence).

The CDR3 protein is CSARAPAGEKLFF. The CDR3, as DNA: TGCAGTGCTAGGGCGCCGGCCGGGGAAAAACTGTTTTTT. The rearrangement uses TRBV20-1 and TRBJ1-4; D unclear. This CDR3 contains 13 residues. Germline CDR1 and CDR2: DFQATT and SNEGSKA (reference sequence). V was trimmed by 3 bases and J by 8 bases, leaving 13 bases between them.

A few counts support this clonotype. Germline and junction disagree at one end, which may indicate a read error. The gene calls are TRBV9 and TRBJ2-1; 10 nucleotides align to TRBD2. CDR1 is SGDLS and CDR2 is YYNGEE in the germline V gene. This CDR3 is built from 13 residues. CDR3 residues: CASSVITSGEQSF. CDR3 sequence (DNA): TGTGCCAGCAGCGTAATAACTAGCGGGGAGCAGTCCTTC. Drawing the rest from reference TRBV9 and TRBJ2-1, the complete variable domain is DSGVTQTPKHLITATGQRVTLRCSPRSGDLSVYWYQQSLDQGLQFLIQYYNGEERAKGNILERFSAQQFPDLHSELNLSSLELGDSALYFCASSVITSGEQSFGPGTRLTVL.

For this clonotype: Because the CDR3's place on the DNA is in doubt, the DNA is left out and the CDR3 is given as listed by TCRdb. The CDR3 reads CASSTEMAPPLFFGSGTQYF. The chain carries TRBV9 and TRBJ2-1; TRBD1, the table's D call, lacks a check against the DNA. Germline V gene lookup returns CDR1 SGDLS and CDR2 YYNGEE. The CDR3 contains 20 residues when both ends are counted.

This clonotype was seen a few times. The rearrangement uses TRBV12-3 or TRBV12-4 and TRBJ2-7; tentatively, D is TRBD1 (6 bases). The CDR3 is made up of 14 amino acids. Trimming removed 4 bases at V and 4 bases at J, with 14 bases between. The CDR3 nucleotides are TGTGCCAGCAGTTCTCCTGGACAGAAGTACGAGCAGTACTTC. Translation: CASSSPGQKYEQYF.

J is TRBJ2-7 and V is TRBV7-3, with D tentatively TRBD1 or TRBD2 (5 bases each). Trimming took off 3 bases at V and 9 bases at J, with 27 bases between the two ends. Looked up from germline, CDR1 is SGHTA and CDR2 is FQGTGA. CDR3 size: 17 residues. CDR3 sequence: CASSLNPPGTYERGQYF. Here the CDR3 DNA reads TGTGCCAGCAGCTTGAATCCTCCCGGGACCTACGAAAGGGGGCAGTACTTC.

This clonotype was found a few times. V and J are TRBV5-1 and TRBJ1-2; D perhaps matches TRBD1 (5 bases). The CDR3 is 15 amino acids. In germline, CDR1 is SGHRS, CDR2 YFSETQ. V was clipped by 0 bases and J by 6 bases, with 15 bases between them. This CDR3 reads CASSLEGREMDGYTF. Here the CDR3 DNA reads TGCGCCAGCAGCTTGGAAGGCAGGGAAATGGATGGCTACACCTTC.

This clonotype was detected only a few times. V and J are TRBV28 and TRBJ2-6, with D tentatively TRBD1 (6 bases). Germline lookup yields CDR1 MDHEN and CDR2 SYDVKM. This CDR3 spans 17 amino acids. Trimming shortened V by 1 base and J by 2 bases, and 12 bases separated the two germline ends. CDR3 region: CASSLSHRETGANVLTF. The CDR3 DNA is TGTGCCAGCAGTTTATCGCACAGGGAAACTGGGGCCAACGTCCTGACTTTC.

The V and J genes are TRBV12-3 or TRBV12-4 and TRBJ2-5; D is perhaps TRBD1 or TRBD2 (5 bases each). The DNA end lines up better with TRBJ2-1; the J call may be wrong. This CDR3 has 14 residues. The CDR3 here is CASSSGQPYGEQFF. CDR3 bases: TGTGCCAGCAGTTCGGGGCAGCCCTACGGTGAGCAGTTCTTC.

Ten or more counts support this clonotype. This rearrangement joins TRBV7-9 to TRBJ2-7; TRBD2 is a possible D gene (5 bases). The CDR3 loop spans 15 amino acids. V shed 5 bases and J shed 0 bases, with 14 bases lying between them. Germline values: CDR1 SEHNR, CDR2 FQNEAQ (reference sequence). The CDR3 here is CASSPWEISSYEQYF. Written as DNA, the CDR3 is TGTGCCAGCAGCCCTTGGGAGATTAGCTCCTACGAGCAGTACTTC. Supplemented by reference TRBV7-9 and TRBJ2-7, the full variable domain reads DTGVSQNPRHKITKRGQNVTFRCDPISEHNRLYWYRQTLGQGPEFLTYFQNEAQLEKSRLLSDRFSAERPKGSFSTLEIQRTEQGDSAMYLCASSPWEISSYEQYFGPGTRLTVT.

The chain uses TRBV7-2 and TRBJ2-1, with D hard to call. Trimming took off 5 bases at V and 8 bases at J, with 10 bases between the two ends. This CDR3 contains 12 residues. From germline, CDR1 is SGHTA and CDR2 FQGNSA. The CDR3 reads CASSDTPDEQFF. CDR3 coding DNA: TGTGCCAGCAGCGACACCCCGGATGAGCAGTTCTTC.

This clonotype was picked up one time. The rearrangement joins TRBV6-6 to TRBJ2-2; D is perhaps TRBD2 (5 bases). Germline V gives CDR1 MNHNY, CDR2 SVGAGI (reference sequence). V shed 6 bases and J shed 7 bases, with 12 bases lying between them. The CDR3 loop spans 13 amino acids. CDR3 bases: TGTGCCAGCAGCCCTTTGGAGGACGGGGAGCTGTTTTTT. It yields the protein CASSPLEDGELFF.

The J gene is TRBJ2-1, the V gene TRBV12-3 or TRBV12-4, with D unresolved. CDR3 length: 12 amino acids. V was pared by 1 base and J by 10 bases, with 8 bases between. The CDR3 loop reads CASSLVVGEQFF. In DNA, the CDR3 is TGTGCCAGCAGTTTAGTGGTCGGAGAGCAGTTCTTC.

The V gene is TRBV20-1, the J gene TRBJ2-7; D perhaps matches TRBD2 (7 bases). The V gene's germline CDR1 is DFQATT and CDR2 SNEGSKA (reference sequence). V lost 3 bases and J 2 bases, leaving 11 bases between the germline ends. The CDR3 covers 13 residues. The CDR3 loop reads CSASGGQPYEQYF. The CDR3 bases are TGCAGTGCTAGCGGGGGGCAACCCTACGAGCAGTACTTC.

This chain connects TRBV5-1 to TRBJ2-5; D tentatively reads TRBD1 or TRBD2 (5 bases each). The V end lost 0 bases, the J end lost 11 bases, and 23 bases lay between the germline ends. The CDR3 is made up of 16 amino acids. Per germline, CDR1 SGHRS and CDR2 YFSETQ. CDR3 nucleotides: TGCGCCAGCAGCTTGGCCGGTGCAGTTGGGGCGAGGGAGCAGTACTTC. Amino acids: CASSLAGAVGAREQYF.

The J gene is TRBJ1-2, the V gene TRBV12-3 or TRBV12-4; unclear D gene. The ends were cut back, 2 bases at V and 6 bases at J, with 10 bases in the middle. CDR3 length equals 13 residues. As DNA, the CDR3 is TGTGCCAGCAGTTTACCGGGCAGGCATGGCTACACCTTC. This sequence encodes CASSLPGRHGYTF.

This clonotype has more than one count but fewer than ten. The V gene is TRBV29-1, the J gene TRBJ1-1; TRBD1 might be the D (5 bases). V dropped 1 base and J dropped 5 bases, with 11 bases sitting between them. CDR1 is SQVTM and CDR2 is ANQGSEA in the germline V gene. The CDR3 totals 13 residues. The CDR3 bases are TGCAGCGTTGAAGCGGACAAAAGGACTGAAGCTTTCTTT. This sequence encodes CSVEADKRTEAFF.

The table lists this clonotype with a few counts. The CDR3 spells CASRPLTGGQETQYF. In DNA form, the CDR3 reads TGCGCCAGCCGCCCCCTGACAGGGGGTCAAGAGACCCAGTACTTC. The V gene is TRBV5-1, the J gene TRBJ2-5; 9 nucleotides agree with TRBD1. This CDR3 region has 15 residues. The germline V gene has CDR1 SGHRS and CDR2 YFSETQ. V lost 7 bases and J lost 2; bases outside the gene matches: 9.

The gene calls are TRBV28 and TRBJ2-5, with D perhaps TRBD2 (5 bases). Germline V gene data show CDR1 as MDHEN and CDR2 as SYDVKM. This CDR3 comprises 15 residues. The V end lost 6 bases, the J end lost 2 bases, and 16 bases lay between the germline ends. The CDR3 coding sequence is TGTGCCAGCAGCCCCCCCGGGGAAAGGCAAGAGACCCAGTACTTC. Its translation is CASSPPGERQETQYF.

The chain joins TRBV7-9 to TRBJ2-4, with unresolved D. Germline-derived CDR1 and CDR2 are SEHNR and FQNEAQ (reference sequence). This CDR3 contains 16 residues. Trimming cost V 1 base and J 0 bases, with 10 bases left between them. CDR3 protein: CASSLGAELAKNIQYF. In nucleotides, the CDR3 is TGTGCCAGCAGCTTAGGGGCAGAGTTAGCCAAAAACATTCAGTACTTC.

This clonotype was recorded a few times. The V call is TRBV5-1, the J call TRBJ1-2; D perhaps matches TRBD1 (6 bases). The germline V gene encodes CDR1 SGHRS and CDR2 YFSETQ. V was clipped by 4 bases and J by 1 base, with 14 bases between them. CDR3 length: 15 amino acids. CDR3 sequence: CASSARAGDNYGYTF. The CDR3 DNA reads TGCGCCAGCAGCGCGAGAGCAGGGGATAACTATGGCTACACCTTC. Complete variable domain (other parts from reference TRBV5-1 and TRBJ1-2): KAGVTQTPRYLIKTRGQQVTLSCSPISGHRSVSWYQQTPGQGLQFLFEYFSETQRNKGNFPGRFSGRQFSNSRSEMNVSTLELGDSALYLCASSARAGDNYGYTFGSGTRLTVV.

V gene TRBV7-3 combines with J gene TRBJ2-7; 7 bases match TRBD2. The better agreement between TRBJ2-1 and the DNA end casts doubt on the J call. The CDR3 loop spans 15 amino acids. The germline V gene has CDR1 SGHTA and CDR2 FQGTGA. Here the CDR3 DNA reads TGTGCCAGCAGCCCCGAGGCGGGGGTTTACAATGAGCAGTTCTTC. Amino acid sequence: CASSPEAGVYNEQFF.

The chain couples TRBV12-3 or TRBV12-4 to TRBJ1-6; D is ambiguous. There are 16 residues in the CDR3. V gave up 0 bases and J gave up 10 bases, with 16 bases separating them. CDR3 coding DNA: TGTGCCAGCAGTTTAGCGGTCTGTTTAAACTGGTCACCCCTCCACTTT. Residues: CASSLAVCLNWSPLHF.

V is TRBV18 and J is TRBJ1-3; TRBD1 matches at 8 bases. J was trimmed by 2 bases and V by 6 bases; bases with no gene match: 6. The CDR3 totals 15 residues. The germline gives CDR1 KGHSH, CDR2 LQKENI. The CDR3 is CASSRQGNAGNTIYF. CDR3 sequence (DNA): TGTGCCAGCTCCCGACAGGGGAATGCTGGAAACACCATATATTTT.

Only a few counts were recorded for this clonotype. The chain links TRBV4-2 to TRBJ2-7; 11 bases are shared with TRBD2. The V and J ends lost 1 base and 8 bases, in that order; junction bases with no gene match: 1. There are 13 residues in the CDR3. The germline CDR1 and CDR2 sequences are LGHNA and YNFKEQ. CDR3 sequence reads: CASSQASGGQQYF. The CDR3 DNA follows: TGTGCCAGCAGCCAAGCTAGCGGGGGGCAGCAGTACTTC.

A few counts support this clonotype. The V call is TRBV12-3 or TRBV12-4, the J call TRBJ1-1, with D hard to call. The V and J ends lost 6 bases and 0 bases respectively, with 11 bases between them. The CDR3 totals 14 residues. CDR3 sequence reads: CASRSGFMNTEAFF. The CDR3 coding sequence is TGTGCCAGCAGATCGGGATTCATGAACACTGAAGCTTTCTTT.

The genes are TRBV6-5 and TRBJ2-7; D assignment may be TRBD1 or TRBD2 (5 bases each). The length of the CDR3 is 14 residues. Trimming stripped 6 bases from V and 7 bases from J, with 19 bases between. Germline values: CDR1 MNHEY, CDR2 SVGAGI. The CDR3 DNA is TGTGCCAGCAGCCTTCTGAGGGCAGGGCGTGAGCAGTACTTC. Translated: CASSLLRAGREQYF.

V and J are TRBV15 and TRBJ1-5; TRBD1 agrees at 8 bases. Looked up from germline, CDR1 is LNHNV and CDR2 is YYDKDF (reference sequence). The V gene end was trimmed by 0 bases and the J gene end by 7 bases; junction bases not matched to a gene: 8. The CDR3 contains 16 residues. DNA of the CDR3: TGTGCCACCAGCAGAGATTTGACAGGGGTGGGACAGCCCCAGCATTTT. Translating it yields CATSRDLTGVGQPQHF. Combining the CDR3 with reference TRBV15 and TRBJ1-5 gives the whole variable domain DAMVIQNPRYQVTQFGKPVTLSCSQTLNHNVMYWYQQKSSQAPKLLFHYYDKDFNNEADTPDNFQSRRPNTSFCFLDIRSPGLGDTAMYLCATSRDLTGVGQPQHFGDGTRLSIL.

This clonotype showed up just a few times. V usage is TRBV15 and J usage is TRBJ2-7; 9 nucleotides align to TRBD1. The CDR3 runs 14 residues. Germline CDR1 and CDR2: LNHNV and YYDKDF (reference sequence). The V gene end was trimmed by 9 bases and the J gene end by 1 base; junction bases not matched to a gene: 7. The CDR3 DNA reads TGTGCCACGGAGGACAGGGGCGCTTCCTACGAGCAGTACTTC. Translated, it gives CATEDRGASYEQYF.